Below are 14 T cell receptor beta chains sequenced from a single sample in a study of immune reconstitution after stem cell transplant in scleroderma. MiXCR, applied by TCRdb to the RT-PCR reads, yields one record per CDR3 protein. The table shows about 480 distinct CDR3 sequences, with more than 20% occurring only once. This specimen was collected before or after autologous hematopoietic stem cell transplantation (not recorded which). The origin of the receptors is a female donor with systemic sclerosis.

This clonotype has only a few counts. The chain employs TRBV11-2 and TRBJ2-5, with no clear D. From germline, CDR1 is SGHAT and CDR2 FQNNGV. V was shortened by 3 bases and J by 5 bases, with 16 bases between the two germline ends. This CDR3 has 15 amino acids. Here the CDR3 DNA reads TGTGCCAGCAGCTTGTCCTCAGTGGGCCAGGAGACCCAGTACTTC. Translating gives CASSLSSVGQETQYF.

The genes are TRBV5-5 and TRBJ2-2; possible D gene TRBD1, 5 bases. Trimming stripped 3 bases from V and 3 bases from J, with 12 bases between. This CDR3 comprises 15 residues. In germline, CDR1 is SGHKS, CDR2 YYEKEE (reference sequence). The CDR3 is CASSSPATDTGELFF. Here the CDR3 DNA reads TGTGCCAGCAGCTCCCCCGCGACAGACACCGGGGAGCTGTTTTTT. Complete variable domain (other parts from reference TRBV5-5 and TRBJ2-2): DAGVTQSPTHLIKTRGQQVTLRCSPISGHKSVSWYQQVLGQGPQFIFQYYEKEERGRGNFPDRFSARQFPNYSSELNVNALLLGDSALYLCASSSPATDTGELFFGEGSRLTVL.

Within the sample, this clonotype is large. This chain links TRBV7-2 with TRBJ1-1; 10 nucleotides agree with TRBD1. This CDR3 comprises 15 residues. CDR1 is SGHTA, CDR2 FQGNSA, per germline. The J segment lost 7 bases and the V segment lost 1 base, leaving 6 bases of the junction unmatched. The CDR3 region is CASSLGQGARSEAFF. CDR3 in DNA: TGTGCCAGCAGCTTAGGACAGGGGGCTAGAAGTGAAGCTTTCTTT.

This clonotype counts as large. The chain links TRBV5-1 to TRBJ1-1; no clear D gene. The germline V and J ends were trimmed by 1 base and 1 base, with 8 bases remaining between them. Germline CDR1 reads SGHRS; CDR2 reads YFSETQ. This CDR3 is 14 amino acids long. DNA for the CDR3: TGCGCCAGCAGCTTGCGTCGGGGGAACACTGAAGCTTTCTTT. Amino acids: CASSLRRGNTEAFF.

By its share, this clonotype is large. J is TRBJ2-1 and V is TRBV20-1; 7 positions agree with TRBD2. Unmatched junction bases numbered 5, after V lost 0 bases and J lost 0 bases. This CDR3 is built from 16 residues. Germline V gene lookup returns CDR1 DFQATT and CDR2 SNEGSKA (reference sequence). The CDR3 loop reads CSARDLLARSYNEQFF. The CDR3 bases are TGCAGTGCTAGAGATCTACTAGCGCGCTCCTACAATGAGCAGTTCTTC.

The chain employs TRBV7-9 and TRBJ2-5; D is ambiguous. The V gene lost 2 bases and the J gene lost 1 base, with 5 bases spanning the gap. This CDR3 spans 13 amino acids. Germline CDR1 is SEHNR and CDR2 is FQNEAQ (reference sequence). CDR3 residues: CASSLMGQETQYF. DNA of the CDR3: TGTGCCAGCAGCTTAATGGGCCAAGAGACCCAGTACTTC.

This clonotype showed up just a few times. V gene TRBV5-6 combines with J gene TRBJ2-7; maybe TRBD2 (6 bases). Trimming removed 0 bases at V and 5 bases at J, with 18 bases between. The V gene's germline CDR1 is SGHDT and CDR2 YYEEEE. The CDR3 length is 16 residues. In DNA form, the CDR3 reads TGTGCCAGCAGCTTGGGTGGAGGGAAAACTGGGGACGAGCAGTACTTC. This codes for CASSLGGGKTGDEQYF.

By share of the sample, this clonotype is large (0.1 to 1%). This sequence joins TRBV20-1 and TRBJ2-5; possible D gene TRBD1, 5 bases. V gave up 0 bases and J gave up 3 bases, with 14 bases separating them. Germline lookup yields CDR1 DFQATT and CDR2 SNEGSKA (reference sequence). The CDR3 spans 15 residues. The CDR3 is CSARDRGQGKETQYF. The CDR3 bases are TGCAGTGCTAGAGATAGGGGTCAGGGAAAAGAGACCCAGTACTTC.

As regards this clonotype: The junction differs from germline at one of its ends, possibly a read error. V is TRBV5-1 and J is TRBJ1-1; no clear D. Per germline, CDR1 SGHRS and CDR2 YFSETQ. This CDR3 has 15 amino acids. This CDR3 reads CASSLNLRGNAEAFF. The CDR3, as DNA: TGCGCCAGCAGCTTGAACCTCCGCGGGAACGCTGAAGCTTTCTTT.

This clonotype has a handful of counts. V gene TRBV19 combines with J gene TRBJ1-1, with TRBD1 matching over 7 bases. Germline values: CDR1 LNHDA, CDR2 SQIVND (reference sequence). This CDR3 comprises 13 residues. The junction had 6 bases not matched to a gene; V was cut back by 5 bases and J by 6 bases. Here the CDR3 DNA reads TGTGCCAGTAGTGTGACAGGGAAACCTGAAGCTTTCTTT. It codes for CASSVTGKPEAFF.

In this sample, this clonotype turned up a few times. The gene calls are TRBV27 and TRBJ2-7; possibly TRBD1 for D (5 bases). CDR1 is MNHEY, CDR2 SMNVEV, per germline (reference sequence). Trimming left V 0 bases short and J 3 bases short, with 12 bases between. The CDR3 covers 15 residues. CDR3 residues: CASSLSDTRVYEQYF. The CDR3 DNA sequence: TGTGCCAGCAGTTTATCGGACACCAGAGTCTACGAGCAGTACTTC.

This clonotype was detected a few times. The chain is built from TRBV28 and TRBJ2-7; D not certain. The CDR3 is 12 residues long. Germline V CDR1 and CDR2: MDHEN, SYDVKM. V gave up 7 bases and J gave up 7 bases, with 14 bases separating them. The DNA for the CDR3 is TGTGCCAGCACCGAGCTGGGGATTGAGCAGTACTTC. Amino acid sequence: CASTELGIEQYF.

By frequency in the sample, this clonotype is large (0.1 to 1%). The rearrangement joins TRBV7-2 to TRBJ2-5, with 9 bases matching TRBD2. V was pared by 4 bases and J by 3 bases, with 12 bases of the junction left unmatched. Germline CDR1 is SGHTA and CDR2 is FQGNSA. The CDR3 is made up of 17 amino acids. CDR3 sequence (DNA): TGTGCCAGCAGCTCGTACCTTGGGGCGGGGGGGGAAGAGACCCAGTACTTC. Protein: CASSSYLGAGGEETQYF. The entire variable domain, with the rest obtained from reference TRBV7-2 and TRBJ2-5, is as follows: GAGVSQSPSNKVTEKGKDVELRCDPISGHTALYWYRQSLGQGLEFLIYFQGNSAPDKSGLPSDRFSAERTGGSVSTLTIQRTQQEDSAVYLCASSSYLGAGGEETQYFGPGTRLLVL.

This clonotype rates as medium-sized. V and J are TRBV20-1 and TRBJ2-3, with 10 bases identical to TRBD2. Germline trimming cut 1 base from V and 2 bases from J; bases unmatched to any gene: 6. CDR1 is DFQATT and CDR2 is SNEGSKA in the germline V gene (reference sequence). The CDR3 sequence is 16 residues long. The CDR3 sequence is CSARGTSGTLTDTQYF. CDR3 nucleotides: TGCAGTGCTAGAGGTACTAGCGGGACCCTCACAGATACGCAGTATTTT.